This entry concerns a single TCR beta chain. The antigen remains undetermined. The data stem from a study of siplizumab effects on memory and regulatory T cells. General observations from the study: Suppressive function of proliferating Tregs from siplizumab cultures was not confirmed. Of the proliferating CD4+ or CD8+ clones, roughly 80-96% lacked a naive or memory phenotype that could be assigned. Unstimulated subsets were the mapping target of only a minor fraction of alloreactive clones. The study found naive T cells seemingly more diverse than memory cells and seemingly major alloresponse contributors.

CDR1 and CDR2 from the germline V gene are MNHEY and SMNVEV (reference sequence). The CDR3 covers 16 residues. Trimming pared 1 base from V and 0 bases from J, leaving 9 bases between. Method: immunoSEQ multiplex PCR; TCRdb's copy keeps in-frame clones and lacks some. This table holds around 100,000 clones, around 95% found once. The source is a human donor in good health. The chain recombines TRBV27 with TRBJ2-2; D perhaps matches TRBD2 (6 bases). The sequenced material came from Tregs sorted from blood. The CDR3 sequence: CASSLLGGANTGELFF. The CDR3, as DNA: TGTGCCAGCAGTTTATTGGGCGGGGCGAACACCGGGGAGCTGTTTTTT.